Listed here are 13 T cell receptor beta chains from one sample, sequenced in a study of T cell changes during pregnancy in multiple sclerosis. The repertoire was sequenced with immunoSEQ multiplex PCR; TCRdb's copy has only in-frame clones and lacks some. Of 75,000 to 95,000 clones in the sample, about 92% were seen once. The material sequenced was peripheral blood, taken in the first trimester of pregnancy. The receptors originated from a female donor with multiple sclerosis, enrolled in a pregnancy study.

The genes are TRBV5-1 and TRBJ2-5; 9 bases are a match to TRBD2. Trimming at V came to 4 bases and at J to 4 bases, leaving 11 bases not matched to a gene. Per the germline V gene, CDR1 is SGHRS and CDR2 is YFSETQ. This CDR3 spans 16 amino acids. CDR3 coding DNA: TGCGCCAGCAGCCCTTATAGCGGGAGCCCACGAGAGACCCAGTACTTC. Translating gives CASSPYSGSPRETQYF.

The V gene is TRBV5-4, the J gene TRBJ2-3; 9 bases are shared with TRBD1. The CDR3 runs to 16 residues. Germline V gene sequence: CDR1 SGHNT, CDR2 YYREEE (reference sequence). The V segment lost 2 bases and the J segment 2 bases; nucleotides outside the gene matches: 6. CDR3 loop: CASSFPGTGFTDTQYF. The CDR3 DNA reads TGTGCCAGCAGCTTTCCCGGGACAGGGTTCACAGATACGCAGTATTTT.

This chain uses TRBV5-1 with TRBJ2-7; 8 bases match TRBD2. Germline V gives CDR1 SGHRS, CDR2 YFSETQ. The J segment lost 3 bases and the V segment lost 1 base, leaving 9 bases of the junction unmatched. This CDR3 is 16 amino acids long. The CDR3 is CASSLNSAGARYEQYF. The CDR3 nucleotides read TGCGCCAGCAGCTTGAACTCAGCGGGAGCGCGCTACGAGCAGTACTTC.

The V gene is TRBV11-2, the J gene TRBJ1-1; D is uncertain. Deletions cut 0 bases from V and 1 base from J, with 12 bases between. This CDR3 has 16 amino acids. CDR1 and CDR2 (germline): SGHAT, FQNNGV. The chain's CDR3 is CASSLDRPGSNTEAFF. CDR3 in DNA: TGTGCCAGCAGCTTAGATCGCCCGGGATCGAACACTGAAGCTTTCTTT.

V usage is TRBV5-5 and J usage is TRBJ2-1, with 12 bases lining up with TRBD2. The junction had 6 bases not matched to a gene; V was cut back by 3 bases and J by 8 bases. The CDR3 has 15 amino acids. Germline lookup yields CDR1 SGHKS and CDR2 YYEKEE (reference sequence). The DNA for the CDR3 is TGTGCCAGCAGCTCCGGGACTAGCGGGTTGGATGAGCAGTTCTTC. It encodes CASSSGTSGLDEQFF.

J is TRBJ2-2 and V is TRBV18, with TRBD2 matching 13 bases. Germline CDR1 and CDR2: KGHSH and LQKENI. The junction had 8 bases not matched to a gene; V was cut back by 0 bases and J by 4 bases. This CDR3 region has 19 residues. CDR3 sequence (DNA): TGTGCCAGCTCACCACCAGGACTAGCGGGAGTAAGGGGCACCGGGGAGCTGTTTTTT. It is translated as CASSPPGLAGVRGTGELFF.

V and J are TRBV27 and TRBJ2-3; the match to TRBD2 covers 8 bases. CDR1 is MNHEY, CDR2 SMNVEV, per germline (reference sequence). The J segment lost 8 bases and the V segment lost 4 bases, leaving 14 bases of the junction unmatched. The CDR3 spans 16 residues. This chain's CDR3 is CASSSLTGGPGGTQYF. The CDR3 DNA is TGTGCCAGCAGTTCCCTTACGGGAGGGCCCGGGGGTACGCAGTATTTT.

This clone was recorded once. This sequence joins TRBV7-9 and TRBJ2-5, with 16 positions matching TRBD2. The CDR3 length is 17 residues. V trimming: 4 bases; J trimming: 5 bases; junction bases outside the gene matches: 7. Germline CDR1 is SEHNR and CDR2 is FQNEAQ (reference sequence). Here the CDR3 DNA reads TGTGCCAGCAGCTCGGGACTAGCGGGAGGGCCGTGGGAGACCCAGTACTTC. Amino acid sequence: CASSSGLAGGPWETQYF.

CDR3 bases: TGTGCCAGCAGCTTGGGATGGACTAGCGGCTCCTACGAGCAGTACTTC. Translated, it gives CASSLGWTSGSYEQYF. The chain couples TRBV5-5 to TRBJ2-7; TRBD2 aligns across 10 bases. The V segment lost 0 bases and the J segment 0 bases; nucleotides outside the gene matches: 3. This CDR3 region has 16 residues. Germline lookup yields CDR1 SGHKS and CDR2 YYEKEE (reference sequence).

This clone was seen a few times. The chain couples TRBV11-2 to TRBJ2-1; D is unresolved. The germline CDR1 and CDR2 sequences are SGHAT and FQNNGV. The CDR3 runs to 19 residues. V was shortened by 2 bases and J by 5 bases, with 25 bases between the two germline ends. CDR3 in DNA: TGTGCCAGCAGCTTACGCCGATCTAACAGAGTCGAAATCCACAATGAGCAGTTCTTC. Translation gives CASSLRRSNRVEIHNEQFF.

The rearrangement uses TRBV14 and TRBJ1-2, with 7 positions matching TRBD1. The germline gives CDR1 SGHDN, CDR2 FVKESK. This CDR3 region has 15 residues. V lost 2 bases, J lost 2 bases, and 5 bases stayed unmatched. CDR3 in amino acids: CASSQKTGINYGYTF. CDR3 coding DNA: TGTGCCAGCAGCCAAAAGACAGGGATCAACTATGGCTACACCTTC. The full variable domain, in which reference TRBV14 and TRBJ1-2 provide the parts outside the CDR3, is EAGVTQFPSHSVIEKGQTVTLRCDPISGHDNLYWYRRVMGKEIKFLLHFVKESKQDESGMPNNRFLAERTGGTYSTLKVQPAELEDSGVYFCASSQKTGINYGYTFGSGTRLTVV.

This chain uses TRBV19 with TRBJ2-1; 8 bases fit TRBD2. Germline V gene lookup returns CDR1 LNHDA and CDR2 SQIVND (reference sequence). There are 14 residues in the CDR3. V shed 6 bases, J shed 0 bases, and the junction held 1 base outside the gene matches. The CDR3, as DNA: TGTGCCAGTAGCACTAGCGGCTCCTACAATGAGCAGTTCTTC. Amino acids: CASSTSGSYNEQFF.

This sequence joins TRBV30 and TRBJ2-7; 8 bases match TRBD2. V was clipped by 4 bases and J by 7 bases; unmatched bases: 9. CDR3 length equals 13 residues. Germline V gene sequence: CDR1 GTSNPN, CDR2 SVGIG (reference sequence). CDR3 residues: CAWTGGWGTEQYF. The CDR3 DNA reads as TGTGCCTGGACGGGGGGGTGGGGGACGGAGCAGTACTTC.